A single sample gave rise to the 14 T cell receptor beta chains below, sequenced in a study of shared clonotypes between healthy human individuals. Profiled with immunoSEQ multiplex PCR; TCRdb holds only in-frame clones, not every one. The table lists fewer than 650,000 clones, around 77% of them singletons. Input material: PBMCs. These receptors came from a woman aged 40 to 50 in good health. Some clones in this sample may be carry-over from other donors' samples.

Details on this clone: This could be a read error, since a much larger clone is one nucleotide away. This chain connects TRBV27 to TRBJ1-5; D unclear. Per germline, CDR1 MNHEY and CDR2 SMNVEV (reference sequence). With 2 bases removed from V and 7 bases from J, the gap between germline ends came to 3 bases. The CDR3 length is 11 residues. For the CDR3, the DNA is TGTGCCAGCAGTTTAGGGCAGCCCCAGCATTTT. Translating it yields CASSLGQPQHF.

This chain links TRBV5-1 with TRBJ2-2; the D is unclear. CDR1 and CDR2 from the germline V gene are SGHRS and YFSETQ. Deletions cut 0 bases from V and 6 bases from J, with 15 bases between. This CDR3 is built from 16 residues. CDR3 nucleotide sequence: TGCGCCAGCAGCTTGGGGCCCGCGCCAGGAGCCGGGGAGCTGTTTTTT. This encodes CASSLGPAPGAGELFF.

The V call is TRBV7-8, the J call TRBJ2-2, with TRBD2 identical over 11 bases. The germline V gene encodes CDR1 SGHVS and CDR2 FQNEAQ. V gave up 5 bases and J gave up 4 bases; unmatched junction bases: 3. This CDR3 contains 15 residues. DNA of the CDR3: TGTGCCAGCAGCCTTACTAGCGGGAGCACCGGGGAGCTGTTTTTT. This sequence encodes CASSLTSGSTGELFF.

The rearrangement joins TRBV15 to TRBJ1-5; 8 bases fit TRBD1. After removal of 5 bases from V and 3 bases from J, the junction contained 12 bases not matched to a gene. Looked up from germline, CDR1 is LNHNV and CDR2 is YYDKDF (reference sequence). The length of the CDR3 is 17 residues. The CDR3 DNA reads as TGTGCCACCAGCCCACGATTCCGGACAGGGAACAATCAGCCCCAGCATTTT. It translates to CATSPRFRTGNNQPQHF.

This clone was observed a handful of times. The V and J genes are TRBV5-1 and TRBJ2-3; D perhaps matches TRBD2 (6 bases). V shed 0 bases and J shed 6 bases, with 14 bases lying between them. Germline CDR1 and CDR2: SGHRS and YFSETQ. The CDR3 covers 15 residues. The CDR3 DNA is TGCGCCAGCAGCTTGGAGGACTATGCATTGGATACGCAGTATTTT. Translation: CASSLEDYALDTQYF.

This CDR3 reads CASSPTMDSGAFF. The CDR3, as DNA: TGTGCCAGCAGCCCTACCATGGACAGTGGGGCTTTCTTT. The V and J genes are TRBV7-8 and TRBJ1-1, with D perhaps matching TRBD1 (6 bases). Trimming shortened V by 5 bases and J by 11 bases, and 18 bases separated the two germline ends. The CDR3 consists of 13 residues. CDR1 is SGHVS, CDR2 FQNEAQ, per germline.

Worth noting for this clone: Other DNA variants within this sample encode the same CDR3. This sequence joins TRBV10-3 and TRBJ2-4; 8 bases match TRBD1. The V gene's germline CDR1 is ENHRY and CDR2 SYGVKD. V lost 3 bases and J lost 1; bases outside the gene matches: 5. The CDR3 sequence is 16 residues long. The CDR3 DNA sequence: TGTGCCATCAGTGATCCCGACAGGGGCGCCAAAAACATTCAGTACTTC. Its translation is CAISDPDRGAKNIQYF.

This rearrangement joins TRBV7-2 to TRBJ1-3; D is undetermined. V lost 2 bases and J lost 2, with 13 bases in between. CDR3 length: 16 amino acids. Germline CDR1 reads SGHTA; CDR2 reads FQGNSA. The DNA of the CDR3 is TGTGCCAGCAGCTTAACATTTGCGGGGACTGGAAACACCATATATTTT. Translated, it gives CASSLTFAGTGNTIYF.

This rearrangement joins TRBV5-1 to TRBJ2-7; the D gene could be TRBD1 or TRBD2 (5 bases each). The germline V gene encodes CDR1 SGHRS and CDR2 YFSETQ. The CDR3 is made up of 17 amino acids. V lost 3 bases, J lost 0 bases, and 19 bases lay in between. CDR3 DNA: TGCGCCAGCAGCTCACTAGACTCCGGGGCCTCCTCCTACGAGCAGTACTTC. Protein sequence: CASSSLDSGASSYEQYF.

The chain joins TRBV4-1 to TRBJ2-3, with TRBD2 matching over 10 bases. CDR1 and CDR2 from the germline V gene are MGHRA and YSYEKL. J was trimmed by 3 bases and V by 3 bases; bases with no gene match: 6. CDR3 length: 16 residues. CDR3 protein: CASSQVLAGVTDTQYF. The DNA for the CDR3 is TGCGCCAGCAGCCAGGTGCTAGCGGGAGTAACAGATACGCAGTATTTT.

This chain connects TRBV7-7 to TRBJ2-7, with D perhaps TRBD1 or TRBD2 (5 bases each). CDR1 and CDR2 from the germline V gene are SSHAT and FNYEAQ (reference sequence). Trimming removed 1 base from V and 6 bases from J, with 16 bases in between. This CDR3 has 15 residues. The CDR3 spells CASSLGGFLTGEQYF. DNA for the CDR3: TGTGCCAGCAGCTTAGGGGGGTTTCTCACTGGCGAGCAGTACTTC.

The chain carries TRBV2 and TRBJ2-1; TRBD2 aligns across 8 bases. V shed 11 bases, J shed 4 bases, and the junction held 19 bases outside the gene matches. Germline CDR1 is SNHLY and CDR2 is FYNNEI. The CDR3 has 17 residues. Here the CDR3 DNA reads TGTGCCGCATGGGGCCAGGGAAGCGGGAGACGGTACAATGAGCAGTTCTTC. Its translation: CAAWGQGSGRRYNEQFF.

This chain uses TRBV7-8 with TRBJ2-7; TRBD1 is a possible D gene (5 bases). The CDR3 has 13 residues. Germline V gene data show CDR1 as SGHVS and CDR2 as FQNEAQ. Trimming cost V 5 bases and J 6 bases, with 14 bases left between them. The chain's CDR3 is CASSKRLGPEQYF. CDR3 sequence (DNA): TGTGCCAGCAGCAAAAGGTTGGGGCCCGAGCAGTACTTC.

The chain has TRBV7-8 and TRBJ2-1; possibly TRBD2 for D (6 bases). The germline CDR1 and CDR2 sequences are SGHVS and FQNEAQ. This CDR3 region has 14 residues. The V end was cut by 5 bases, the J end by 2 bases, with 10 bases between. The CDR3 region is CASSQRAAYNEQFF. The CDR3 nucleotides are TGTGCCAGCAGCCAGCGGGCCGCCTACAATGAGCAGTTCTTC. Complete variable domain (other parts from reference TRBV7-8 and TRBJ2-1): GAGVSQSPRYKVAKRGQDVALRCDPISGHVSLFWYQQALGQGPEFLTYFQNEAQLDKSGLPSDRFFAERPEGSVSTLKIQRTQQEDSAVYLCASSQRAAYNEQFFGPGTRLTVL.